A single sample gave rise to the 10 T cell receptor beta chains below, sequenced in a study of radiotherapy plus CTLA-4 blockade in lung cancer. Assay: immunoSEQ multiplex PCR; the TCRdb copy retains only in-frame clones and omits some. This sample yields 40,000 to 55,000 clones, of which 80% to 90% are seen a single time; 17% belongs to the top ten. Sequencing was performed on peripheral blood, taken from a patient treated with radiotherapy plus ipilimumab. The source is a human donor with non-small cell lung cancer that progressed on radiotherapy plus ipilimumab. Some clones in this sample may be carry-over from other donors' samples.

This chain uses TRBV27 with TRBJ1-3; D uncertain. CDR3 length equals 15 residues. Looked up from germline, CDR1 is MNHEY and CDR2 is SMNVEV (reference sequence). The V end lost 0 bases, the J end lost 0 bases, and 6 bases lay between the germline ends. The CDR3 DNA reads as TGTGCCAGCAGTTTATCGATAGACTCTGGAAACACCATATATTTT. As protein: CASSLSIDSGNTIYF.

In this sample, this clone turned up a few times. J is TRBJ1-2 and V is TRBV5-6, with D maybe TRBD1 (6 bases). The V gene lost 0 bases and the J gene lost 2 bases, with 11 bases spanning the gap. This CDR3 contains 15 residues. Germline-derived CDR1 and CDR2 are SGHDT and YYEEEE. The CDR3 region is CASSLVAGANYGYTF. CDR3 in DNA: TGTGCCAGCAGCTTGGTTGCGGGGGCGAACTATGGCTACACCTTC.

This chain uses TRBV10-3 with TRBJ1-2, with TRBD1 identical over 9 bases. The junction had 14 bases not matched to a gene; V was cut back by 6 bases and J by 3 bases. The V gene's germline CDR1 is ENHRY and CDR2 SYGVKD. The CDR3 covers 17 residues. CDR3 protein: CAIRRLAQGAGDYGYTF. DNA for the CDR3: TGTGCCATCAGAAGATTAGCACAGGGGGCTGGTGACTATGGCTACACCTTC.

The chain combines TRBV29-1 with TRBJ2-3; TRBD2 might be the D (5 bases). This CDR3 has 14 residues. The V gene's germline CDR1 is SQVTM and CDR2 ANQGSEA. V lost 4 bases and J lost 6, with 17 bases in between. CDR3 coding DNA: TGCAGCGTTGTCGTGGACTTACTTATCGATACGCAGTATTTT. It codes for CSVVVDLLIDTQYF.

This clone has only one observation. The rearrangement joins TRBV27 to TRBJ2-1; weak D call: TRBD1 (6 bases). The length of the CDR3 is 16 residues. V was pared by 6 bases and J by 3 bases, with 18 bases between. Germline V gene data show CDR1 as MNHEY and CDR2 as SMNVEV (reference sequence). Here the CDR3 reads CASRGSAADSYNEQFF. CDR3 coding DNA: TGTGCCAGCAGGGGGTCGGCAGCGGACAGCTACAATGAGCAGTTCTTC.

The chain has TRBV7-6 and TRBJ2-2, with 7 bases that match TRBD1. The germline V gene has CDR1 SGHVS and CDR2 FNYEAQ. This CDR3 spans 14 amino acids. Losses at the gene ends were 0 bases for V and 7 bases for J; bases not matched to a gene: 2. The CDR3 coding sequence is TGTGCCAGCAGCTTAGCGGCAGGGGGCGGGGAGCTGTTTTTT. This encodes CASSLAAGGGELFF.

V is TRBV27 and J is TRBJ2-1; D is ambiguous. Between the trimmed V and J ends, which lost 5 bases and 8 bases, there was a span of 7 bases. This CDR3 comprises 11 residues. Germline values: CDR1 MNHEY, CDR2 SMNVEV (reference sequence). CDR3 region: CASSQNHEQFF. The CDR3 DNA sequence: TGTGCCAGCAGTCAGAACCATGAGCAGTTCTTC.

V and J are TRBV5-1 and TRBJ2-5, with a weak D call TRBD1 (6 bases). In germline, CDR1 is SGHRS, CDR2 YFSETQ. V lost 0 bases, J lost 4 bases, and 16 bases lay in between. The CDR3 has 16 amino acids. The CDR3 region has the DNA TGCGCCAGCAGCTTGGGAGTGACCCAGGGGACAGAGACCCAGTACTTC. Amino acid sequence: CASSLGVTQGTETQYF.

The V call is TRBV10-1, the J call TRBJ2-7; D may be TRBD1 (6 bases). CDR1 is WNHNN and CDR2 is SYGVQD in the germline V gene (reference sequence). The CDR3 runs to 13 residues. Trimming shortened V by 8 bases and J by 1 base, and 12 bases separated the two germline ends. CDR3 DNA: TGCGCCAGCTCCCGGGACACATCCTACGAGCAGTACTTC. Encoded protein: CASSRDTSYEQYF.

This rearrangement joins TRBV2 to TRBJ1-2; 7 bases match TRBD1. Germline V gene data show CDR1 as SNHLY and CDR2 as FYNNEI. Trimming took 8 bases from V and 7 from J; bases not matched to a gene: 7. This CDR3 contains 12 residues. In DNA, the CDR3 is TGTGCCAGCGGGACAGCTAGGTTTGGCTACACCTTC. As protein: CASGTARFGYTF.